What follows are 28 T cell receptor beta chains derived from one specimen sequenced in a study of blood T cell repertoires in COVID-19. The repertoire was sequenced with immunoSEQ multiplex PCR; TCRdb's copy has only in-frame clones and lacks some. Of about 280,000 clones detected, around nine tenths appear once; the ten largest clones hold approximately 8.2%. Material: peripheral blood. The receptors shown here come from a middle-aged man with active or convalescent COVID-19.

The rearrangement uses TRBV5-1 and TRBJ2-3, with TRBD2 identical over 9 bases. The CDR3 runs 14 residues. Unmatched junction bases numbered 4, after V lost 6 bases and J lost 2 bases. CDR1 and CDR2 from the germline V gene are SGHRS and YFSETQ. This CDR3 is CASNAGGNTDTQYF. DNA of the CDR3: TGCGCCAGCAACGCGGGAGGGAACACAGATACGCAGTATTTT.

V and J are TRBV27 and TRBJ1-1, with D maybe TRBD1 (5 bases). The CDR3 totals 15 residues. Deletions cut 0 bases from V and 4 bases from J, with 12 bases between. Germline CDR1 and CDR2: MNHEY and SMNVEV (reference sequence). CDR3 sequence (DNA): TGTGCCAGCAGTTTATCGGTCAGGGTTGGCACTGAAGCTTTCTTT. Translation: CASSLSVRVGTEAFF.

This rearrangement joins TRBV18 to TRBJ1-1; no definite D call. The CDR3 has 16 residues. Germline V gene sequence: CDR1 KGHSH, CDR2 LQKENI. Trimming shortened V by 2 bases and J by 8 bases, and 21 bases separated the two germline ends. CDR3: CASSPESTVPSGEAFF. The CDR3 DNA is TGTGCCAGCTCACCAGAGTCTACAGTACCCTCTGGGGAAGCTTTCTTT.

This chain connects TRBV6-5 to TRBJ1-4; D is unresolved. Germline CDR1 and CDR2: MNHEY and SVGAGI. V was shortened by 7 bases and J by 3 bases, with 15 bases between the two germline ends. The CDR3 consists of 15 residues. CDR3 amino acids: CASKADRAANEKLFF. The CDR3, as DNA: TGTGCCAGCAAGGCAGATCGCGCGGCTAATGAAAAACTGTTTTTT.

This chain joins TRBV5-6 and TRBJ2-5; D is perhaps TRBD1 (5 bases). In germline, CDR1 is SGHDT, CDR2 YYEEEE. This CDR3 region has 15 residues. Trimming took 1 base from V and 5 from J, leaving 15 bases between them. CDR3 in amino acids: CASSLSRAYVETQYF. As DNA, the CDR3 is TGTGCCAGCAGCTTGAGCAGGGCGTATGTTGAGACCCAGTACTTC.

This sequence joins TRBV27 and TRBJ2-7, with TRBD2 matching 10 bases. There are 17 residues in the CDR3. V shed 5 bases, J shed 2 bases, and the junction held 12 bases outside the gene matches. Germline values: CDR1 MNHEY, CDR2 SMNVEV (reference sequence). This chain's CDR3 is CASSPTRGTSDTYEQYF. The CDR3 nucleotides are TGTGCCAGCAGTCCCACCCGTGGGACTAGCGATACCTACGAGCAGTACTTC.

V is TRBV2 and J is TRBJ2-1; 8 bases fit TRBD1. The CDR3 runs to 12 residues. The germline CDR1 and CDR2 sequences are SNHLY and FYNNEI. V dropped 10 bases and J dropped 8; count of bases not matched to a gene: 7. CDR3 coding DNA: TGTGCCACCGGACAGGGACTTCATGAGCAGTTCTTC. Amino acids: CATGQGLHEQFF.

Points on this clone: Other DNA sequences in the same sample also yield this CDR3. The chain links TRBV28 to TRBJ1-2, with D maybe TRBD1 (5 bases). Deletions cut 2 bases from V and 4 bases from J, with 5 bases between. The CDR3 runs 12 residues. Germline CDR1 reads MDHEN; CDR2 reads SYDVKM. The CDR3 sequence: CASSLDSYGYTF. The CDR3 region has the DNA TGTGCCAGCAGTTTAGACAGCTATGGCTACACCTTC.

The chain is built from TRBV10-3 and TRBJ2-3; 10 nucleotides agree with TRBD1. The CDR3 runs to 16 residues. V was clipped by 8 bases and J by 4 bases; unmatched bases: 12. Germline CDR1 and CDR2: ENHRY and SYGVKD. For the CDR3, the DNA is TGTGCCATCGGGCCCGGGACAGGGGATGTTGCAGATACGCAGTATTTT. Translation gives CAIGPGTGDVADTQYF.

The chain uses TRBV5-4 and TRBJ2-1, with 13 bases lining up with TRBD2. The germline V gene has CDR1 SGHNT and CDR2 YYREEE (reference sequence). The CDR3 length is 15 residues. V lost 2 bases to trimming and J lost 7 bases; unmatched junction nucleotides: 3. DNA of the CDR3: TGTGCCAGCAGCTTACTAGCGGGAGGGCCAAATGAGCAGTTCTTC. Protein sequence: CASSLLAGGPNEQFF.

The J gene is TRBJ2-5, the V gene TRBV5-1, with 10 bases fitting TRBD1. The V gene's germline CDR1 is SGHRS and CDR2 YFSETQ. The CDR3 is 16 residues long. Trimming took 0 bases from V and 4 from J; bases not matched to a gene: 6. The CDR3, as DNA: TGCGCCAGCAGCTTGGAGGGACAGGGGTTGGGAGAGACCCAGTACTTC. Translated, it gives CASSLEGQGLGETQYF.

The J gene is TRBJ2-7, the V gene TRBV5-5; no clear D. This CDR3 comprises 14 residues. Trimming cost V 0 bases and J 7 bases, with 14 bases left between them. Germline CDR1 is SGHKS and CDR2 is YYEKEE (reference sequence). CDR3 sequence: CASSLGSIALEQYF. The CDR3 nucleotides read TGTGCCAGCAGCTTGGGTTCTATAGCTTTGGAGCAGTACTTC.

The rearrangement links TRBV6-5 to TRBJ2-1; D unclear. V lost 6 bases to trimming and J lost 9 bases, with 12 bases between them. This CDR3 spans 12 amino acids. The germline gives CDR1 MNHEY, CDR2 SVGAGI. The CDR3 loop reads CASSRLSPEQFF. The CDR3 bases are TGTGCCAGCAGCAGACTGTCCCCTGAGCAGTTCTTC.

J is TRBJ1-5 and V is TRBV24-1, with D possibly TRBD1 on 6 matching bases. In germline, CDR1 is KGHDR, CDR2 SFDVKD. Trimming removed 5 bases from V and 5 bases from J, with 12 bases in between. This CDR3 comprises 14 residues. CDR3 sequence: CATSVPGQDQPQHF. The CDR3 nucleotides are TGTGCCACCAGTGTCCCGGGACAAGATCAGCCCCAGCATTTT.

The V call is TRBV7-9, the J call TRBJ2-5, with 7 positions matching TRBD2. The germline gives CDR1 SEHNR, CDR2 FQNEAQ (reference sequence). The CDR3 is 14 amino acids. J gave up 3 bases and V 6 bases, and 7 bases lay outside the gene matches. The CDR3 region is CASRNQLAEETQYF. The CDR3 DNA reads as TGTGCCAGCAGGAACCAGCTAGCGGAAGAGACCCAGTACTTC.

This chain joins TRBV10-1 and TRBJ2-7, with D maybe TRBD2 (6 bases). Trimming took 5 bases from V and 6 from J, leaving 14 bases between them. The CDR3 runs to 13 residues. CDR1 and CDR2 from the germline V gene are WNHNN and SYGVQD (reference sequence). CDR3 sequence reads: CASSTLPSAEQYF. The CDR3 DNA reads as TGCGCCAGCAGTACCCTCCCTAGCGCCGAGCAGTACTTC.

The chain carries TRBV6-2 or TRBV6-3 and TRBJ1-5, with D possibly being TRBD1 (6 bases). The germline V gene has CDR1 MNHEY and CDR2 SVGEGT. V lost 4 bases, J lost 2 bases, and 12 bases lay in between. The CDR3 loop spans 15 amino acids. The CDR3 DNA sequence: TGTGCCAGCAGTTTGCCCAGGGGAGGCAATCAGCCCCAGCATTTT. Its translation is CASSLPRGGNQPQHF.

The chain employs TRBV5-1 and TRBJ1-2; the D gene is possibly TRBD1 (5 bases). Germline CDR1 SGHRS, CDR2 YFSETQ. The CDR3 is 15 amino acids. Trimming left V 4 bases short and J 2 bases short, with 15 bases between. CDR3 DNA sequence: TGCGCCAGCAGCATTGGGAGGGGTGGGAACTATGGCTACACCTTC. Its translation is CASSIGRGGNYGYTF. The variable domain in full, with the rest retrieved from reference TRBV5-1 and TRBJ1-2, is KAGVTQTPRYLIKTRGQQVTLSCSPISGHRSVSWYQQTPGQGLQFLFEYFSETQRNKGNFPGRFSGRQFSNSRSEMNVSTLELGDSALYLCASSIGRGGNYGYTFGSGTRLTVV.

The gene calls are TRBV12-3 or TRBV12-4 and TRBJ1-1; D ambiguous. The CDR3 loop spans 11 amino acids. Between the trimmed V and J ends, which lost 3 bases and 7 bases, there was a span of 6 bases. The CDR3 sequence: CASSLRGEAFF. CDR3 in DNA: TGTGCCAGCAGTTTGAGAGGTGAAGCTTTCTTT.

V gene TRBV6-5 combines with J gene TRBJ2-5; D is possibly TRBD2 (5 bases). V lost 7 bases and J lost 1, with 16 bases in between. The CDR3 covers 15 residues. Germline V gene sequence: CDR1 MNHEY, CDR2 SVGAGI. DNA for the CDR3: TGTGCCAGCAACCGGGGAACTGGTCCCCAAGAGACCCAGTACTTC. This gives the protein CASNRGTGPQETQYF.

The CDR3 region is CASSFLAGHGDTGELFF. The DNA of the CDR3 is TGTGCCAGCAGCTTCCTAGCGGGACACGGGGACACCGGGGAGCTGTTTTTT. This chain joins TRBV11-2 and TRBJ2-2, with 9 bases identical to TRBD2. The CDR3 has 17 residues. Trimming removed 3 bases from V and 3 bases from J; junction bases left unmatched: 8. Germline V gene data show CDR1 as SGHAT and CDR2 as FQNNGV.

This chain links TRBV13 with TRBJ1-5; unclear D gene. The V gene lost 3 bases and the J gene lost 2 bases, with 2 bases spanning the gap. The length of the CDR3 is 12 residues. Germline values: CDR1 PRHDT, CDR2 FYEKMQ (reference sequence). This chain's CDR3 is CASSFGNQPQHF. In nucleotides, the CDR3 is TGTGCCAGCAGCTTCGGCAATCAGCCCCAGCATTTT.

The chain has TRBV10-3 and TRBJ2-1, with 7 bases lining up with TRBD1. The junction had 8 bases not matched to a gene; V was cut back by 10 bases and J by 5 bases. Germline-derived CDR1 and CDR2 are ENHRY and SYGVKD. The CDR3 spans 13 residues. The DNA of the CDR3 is TGTGCCACCCGGGACAGAATGAACAATGAGCAGTTCTTC. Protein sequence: CATRDRMNNEQFF.

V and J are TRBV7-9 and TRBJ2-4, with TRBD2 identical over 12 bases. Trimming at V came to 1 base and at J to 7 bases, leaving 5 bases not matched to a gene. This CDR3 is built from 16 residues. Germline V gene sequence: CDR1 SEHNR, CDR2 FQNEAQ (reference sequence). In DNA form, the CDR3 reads TGTGCCAGCAGCTTAGAGACTAGCGGGAGACGGAACATTCAGTACTTC. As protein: CASSLETSGRRNIQYF.

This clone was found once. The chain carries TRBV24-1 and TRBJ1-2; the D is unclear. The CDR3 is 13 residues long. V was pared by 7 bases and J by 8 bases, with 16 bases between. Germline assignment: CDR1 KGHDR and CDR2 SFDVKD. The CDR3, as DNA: TGTGCCACCAGGGGAGGGTCAGACTCAGGCTACACCTTC. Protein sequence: CATRGGSDSGYTF.

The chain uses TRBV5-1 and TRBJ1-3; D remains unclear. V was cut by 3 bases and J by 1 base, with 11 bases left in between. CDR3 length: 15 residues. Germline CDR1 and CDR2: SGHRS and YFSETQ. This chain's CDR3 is CASSSNSGSGNTIYF. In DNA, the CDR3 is TGCGCCAGCAGCTCGAATTCGGGTTCTGGAAACACCATATATTTT.

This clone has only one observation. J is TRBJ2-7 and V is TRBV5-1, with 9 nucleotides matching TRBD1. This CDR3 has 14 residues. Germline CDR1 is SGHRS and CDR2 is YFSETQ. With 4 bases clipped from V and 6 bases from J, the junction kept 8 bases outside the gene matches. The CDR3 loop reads CASSTGTGFVEQYF. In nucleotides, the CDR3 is TGCGCCAGCAGCACCGGGACAGGGTTTGTCGAGCAGTACTTC.

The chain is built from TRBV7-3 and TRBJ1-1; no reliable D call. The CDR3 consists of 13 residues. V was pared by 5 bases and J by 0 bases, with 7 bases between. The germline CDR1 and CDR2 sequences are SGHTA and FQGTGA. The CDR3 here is CASSDGMNTEAFF. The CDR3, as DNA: TGTGCCAGCAGCGACGGGATGAACACTGAAGCTTTCTTT.